The 6 T cell receptor beta chains reported below all come from one sample, sequenced in a study of CD8+CD57+ T cells in acquired aplastic anemia. Template material for TCR beta VDJ and CDR3 profiling consisted of genomic DNA. MiXCR, applied by TCRdb to the reads, yields one record per CDR3 protein. The table lists roughly 150,000 distinct CDR3 sequences, more than 45% of them singletons. The patients chosen for sequencing had shown expansion of CD8+CD57+ cells (detected by flow cytometry). The material sequenced was sorted CD4+, CD8+, or CD8+CD57+ T cells (not recorded which) from PBMCs. The receptors derive from a human donor with aplastic anemia.

This sequence joins TRBV2 and TRBJ2-3; 12 bases map to TRBD2. V lost 4 bases to trimming and J lost 3 bases; unmatched junction nucleotides: 17. The CDR3 contains 20 residues. CDR1 is SNHLY, CDR2 FYNNEI, per germline. The CDR3 region is CASSVTASGRANVGTDTQYF. Written as DNA, the CDR3 is TGTGCCAGCAGTGTGACGGCTAGCGGGAGGGCCAATGTGGGGACAGATACGCAGTATTTT.

This clonotype was recorded a few times. This chain joins TRBV7-9 and TRBJ2-7, with 7 positions matching TRBD2. The J segment lost 4 bases and the V segment lost 9 bases, leaving 12 bases of the junction unmatched. The CDR3 is 14 residues long. Germline V lookup: CDR1 SEHNR, CDR2 FQNEAQ (reference sequence). Written as DNA, the CDR3 is TGTGCCAGTAGCCTCGAGGGAGGGAGGTACGAGCAGTACTTC. It yields the protein CASSLEGGRYEQYF.

This clonotype was observed many times. The V gene is TRBV2, the J gene TRBJ1-3; perhaps TRBD1 as D (5 bases). The germline CDR1 and CDR2 sequences are SNHLY and FYNNEI. This CDR3 has 15 amino acids. Trimming cost V 3 bases and J 5 bases, with 14 bases left between them. The DNA of the CDR3 is TGTGCCAGCAGTGACAGCGGGGGTTTGAGAAACACCATATATTTT. Protein sequence: CASSDSGGLRNTIYF.

This clonotype was counted at least ten times. The V call is TRBV19, the J call TRBJ2-7; 9 positions match TRBD2. Trimming cost V 5 bases and J 2 bases; bases outside gene matches: 7. The CDR3 consists of 15 residues. Per germline, CDR1 LNHDA and CDR2 SQIVND (reference sequence). CDR3 amino acids: CASSWDAGGPYEQYV. The CDR3 DNA is TGTGCCAGTAGTTGGGATGCGGGAGGGCCCTACGAGCAGTACGTC.

This clonotype was picked up many times. The rearrangement uses TRBV9 and TRBJ2-3; D is possibly TRBD1 or TRBD2 (5 bases each). V was shortened by 4 bases and J by 2 bases, with 20 bases between the two germline ends. The CDR3 consists of 17 residues. CDR1 is SGDLS and CDR2 is YYNGEE in the germline V gene. The CDR3: CASSFSPGLGTTDTQYF. CDR3 DNA: TGTGCCAGCAGCTTTTCCCCGGGTCTCGGGACCACAGATACGCAGTATTTT.

The chain recombines TRBV7-3 with TRBJ2-7, with TRBD2 identical over 10 bases. This CDR3 has 15 amino acids. Germline trimming cut 2 bases from V and 4 bases from J; bases unmatched to any gene: 5. Germline loops: CDR1 SGHTA, CDR2 FQGTGA. CDR3 in amino acids: CASSLQRGGMYEQYF. DNA for the CDR3: TGTGCCAGCAGCTTACAGCGGGGGGGCATGTACGAGCAGTACTTC. The complete variable domain, with remaining parts taken from reference TRBV7-3 and TRBJ2-7, reads GAGVSQTPSNKVTEKGKYVELRCDPISGHTALYWYRQSLGQGPEFLIYFQGTGAADDSGLPNDRFFAVRPEGSVSTLKIQRTERGDSAVYLCASSLQRGGMYEQYFGPGTRLTVT.